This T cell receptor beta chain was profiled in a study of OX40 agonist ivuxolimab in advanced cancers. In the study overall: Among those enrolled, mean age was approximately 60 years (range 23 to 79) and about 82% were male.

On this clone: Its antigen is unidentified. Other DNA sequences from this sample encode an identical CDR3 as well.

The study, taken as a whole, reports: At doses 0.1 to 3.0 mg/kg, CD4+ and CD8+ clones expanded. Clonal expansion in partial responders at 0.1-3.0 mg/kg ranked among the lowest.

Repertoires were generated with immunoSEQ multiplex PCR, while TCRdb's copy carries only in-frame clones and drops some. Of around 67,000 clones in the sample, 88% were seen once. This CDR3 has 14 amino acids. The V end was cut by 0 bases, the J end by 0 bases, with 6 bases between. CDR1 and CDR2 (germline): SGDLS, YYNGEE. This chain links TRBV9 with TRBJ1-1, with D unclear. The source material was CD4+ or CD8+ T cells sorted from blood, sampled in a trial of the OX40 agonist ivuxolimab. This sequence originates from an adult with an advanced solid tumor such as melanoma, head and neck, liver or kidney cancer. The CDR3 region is CASSVGGMNTEAFF. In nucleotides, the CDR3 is TGTGCCAGCAGCGTAGGAGGTATGAACACTGAAGCTTTCTTT. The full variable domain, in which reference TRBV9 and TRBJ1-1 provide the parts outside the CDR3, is DSGVTQTPKHLITATGQRVTLRCSPRSGDLSVYWYQQSLDQGLQFLIQYYNGEERAKGNILERFSAQQFPDLHSELNLSSLELGDSALYFCASSVGGMNTEAFFGQGTRLTVV.